A single sample is the source of the 17 T cell receptor beta chains below, sequenced in a study of T cell responses to AZD1222 COVID-19 vaccine. Sequencing used immunoSEQ multiplex PCR; TCRdb keeps in-frame clones, though not all of them. The sample contains about 140,000 clones, more than 85% of which appear only once. Sequencing was performed on peripheral blood, taken on day 0 of AZD1222 vaccination. These receptors originate from an adult in good health.

The rearrangement uses TRBV6-5 and TRBJ1-5; tentative D call: TRBD1 (5 bases). CDR1 MNHEY and CDR2 SVGAGI come from the germline V gene. V was pared by 0 bases and J by 7 bases, with 13 bases between. This CDR3 comprises 15 residues. The CDR3 nucleotides are TGTGCCAGCAGTTACTCGCAGGGAGAAGGGCAGCCCCAGCATTTT. Translated: CASSYSQGEGQPQHF.

The chain has TRBV5-1 and TRBJ1-5; 9 bases match TRBD1. The CDR3 consists of 15 residues. The V gene end was trimmed by 3 bases and the J gene end by 7 bases; junction bases not matched to a gene: 8. CDR1 and CDR2 (germline): SGHRS, YFSETQ. The CDR3 reads CASSWGTGPGQPQHF. CDR3 bases: TGCGCCAGCAGCTGGGGGACAGGGCCCGGCCAGCCCCAGCATTTT.

This clone was counted only a few times. This rearrangement joins TRBV11-2 to TRBJ2-3; possibly TRBD2 for D (5 bases). The CDR3 covers 12 residues. V was shortened by 5 bases and J by 8 bases, with 11 bases between the two germline ends. CDR1 and CDR2 from the germline V gene are SGHAT and FQNNGV. The CDR3: CASSRLRVTQYF. The CDR3 DNA reads as TGTGCCAGCAGCCGACTACGGGTTACGCAGTATTTT.

J is TRBJ2-6 and V is TRBV27; D tentatively fits TRBD1 or TRBD2 (5 bases each). V was cut by 0 bases and J by 4 bases, with 22 bases left in between. This CDR3 region has 20 residues. The V gene's germline CDR1 is MNHEY and CDR2 SMNVEV (reference sequence). The CDR3 loop reads CASSLSGELSSGVGANVLTF. DNA for the CDR3: TGTGCCAGCAGTTTATCGGGGGAACTAAGCTCTGGTGTCGGGGCCAACGTCCTGACTTTC.

V is TRBV5-1 and J is TRBJ2-2; no reliable D call. The CDR3 is 12 amino acids. V lost 2 bases to trimming and J lost 2 bases, with 1 base between them. CDR1 and CDR2 (germline): SGHRS, YFSETQ. DNA of the CDR3: TGCGCCAGCAGCTTTAACACCGGGGAGCTGTTTTTT. This gives the protein CASSFNTGELFF.

The V call is TRBV6-1, the J call TRBJ2-1; D possibly corresponds to TRBD2 (6 bases). Trimming shortened V by 0 bases and J by 7 bases, and 10 bases separated the two germline ends. Per germline, CDR1 MNHNS and CDR2 SASEGT. This CDR3 contains 14 residues. This CDR3 reads CASSEAGEVNEQFF. DNA of the CDR3: TGTGCCAGCAGTGAAGCAGGGGAGGTGAATGAGCAGTTCTTC.

The chain combines TRBV29-1 with TRBJ2-5; 12 nucleotides agree with TRBD2. This CDR3 is built from 16 residues. Germline V gene data show CDR1 as SQVTM and CDR2 as ANQGSEA. The V and J ends lost 7 bases and 4 bases, in that order; junction bases with no gene match: 13. CDR3 region: CSALNSGLAGTETQYF. CDR3 coding DNA: TGCAGCGCCCTAAACTCCGGACTAGCGGGAACAGAGACCCAGTACTTC.

The chain recombines TRBV11-3 with TRBJ2-1; D might be TRBD2 (5 bases). Trimming stripped 4 bases from V and 0 bases from J, with 7 bases between. This CDR3 is 14 amino acids long. Per the germline V gene, CDR1 is SGHNT and CDR2 is YENEEA. CDR3 bases: TGTGCCAGCAGCTCCGGGGACTCCTACAATGAGCAGTTCTTC. Its protein is CASSSGDSYNEQFF.

The rearrangement joins TRBV6-1 to TRBJ1-4, with D maybe TRBD1 (6 bases). V lost 4 bases, J lost 0 bases, and 12 bases lay in between. Germline assignment: CDR1 MNHNS and CDR2 SASEGT. This CDR3 comprises 16 residues. The CDR3, as DNA: TGTGCCAGCAGTGTTCAACAGGGAACAACTAATGAAAAACTGTTTTTT. This codes for CASSVQQGTTNEKLFF.

The chain recombines TRBV5-1 with TRBJ1-5; D call uncertain. Trimming left V 0 bases short and J 7 bases short, with 17 bases between. CDR3 length: 16 amino acids. Germline CDR1 reads SGHRS; CDR2 reads YFSETQ. The CDR3 protein is CASSLDGPGLDQPQHF. The CDR3 DNA is TGCGCCAGCAGCTTGGATGGTCCGGGCCTCGACCAGCCCCAGCATTTT.

The CDR3 DNA is TGTGCCAGCAGCCAAGGGGGGGGCCCTGAAGCTTTCTTT. This codes for CASSQGGGPEAFF. This sequence joins TRBV14 and TRBJ1-1; a weak D match, TRBD1 (6 bases). CDR1 is SGHDN, CDR2 FVKESK, per germline. Trimming removed 1 base from V and 6 bases from J, with 9 bases in between. The CDR3 is made up of 13 amino acids.

The rearrangement uses TRBV19 and TRBJ2-2; D possibly corresponds to TRBD2 (6 bases). Per germline, CDR1 LNHDA and CDR2 SQIVND (reference sequence). CDR3 length: 16 amino acids. V lost 5 bases to trimming and J lost 2 bases, with 15 bases between them. CDR3 loop: CASSARDFANTGELFF. The CDR3 DNA is TGTGCCAGTAGTGCCCGGGACTTCGCAAACACCGGGGAGCTGTTTTTT.

V is TRBV11-1 and J is TRBJ1-1; the D gene is possibly TRBD1 (5 bases). Germline V gives CDR1 SGHAT, CDR2 FQDESV (reference sequence). With 5 bases removed from V and 0 bases from J, the gap between germline ends came to 13 bases. The CDR3 runs to 15 residues. CDR3 in DNA: TGTGCCAGCAGCAGATCCGGGACGGTGAACACTGAAGCTTTCTTT. This gives the protein CASSRSGTVNTEAFF.

The rearrangement uses TRBV18 and TRBJ2-1; D unresolved. The V end was cut by 3 bases, the J end by 0 bases, with 9 bases between. This CDR3 region has 15 residues. Per the germline V gene, CDR1 is KGHSH and CDR2 is LQKENI. The CDR3 is CASSPSVNSYNEQFF. In DNA form, the CDR3 reads TGTGCCAGCTCACCTTCCGTAAACTCCTACAATGAGCAGTTCTTC. The full variable domain, its missing parts supplied by reference TRBV18 and TRBJ2-1, is NAGVMQNPRHLVRRRGQEARLRCSPMKGHSHVYWYRQLPEEGLKFMVYLQKENIIDESGMPKERFSAEFPKEGPSILRIQQVVRGDSAAYFCASSPSVNSYNEQFFGPGTRLTVL.

V is TRBV27 and J is TRBJ1-3; unclear D gene. Trimming pared 2 bases from V and 0 bases from J, leaving 8 bases between. This CDR3 has 15 residues. CDR1 is MNHEY and CDR2 is SMNVEV in the germline V gene (reference sequence). CDR3 sequence (DNA): TGTGCCAGCAGTTTAAACAGACTCTCTGGAAACACCATATATTTT. This encodes CASSLNRLSGNTIYF.

This sequence joins TRBV5-1 and TRBJ2-1; TRBD1 matches 12 bases. Germline V CDR1 and CDR2: SGHRS, YFSETQ. Trimming cost V 4 bases and J 7 bases; bases outside gene matches: 6. The CDR3 has 15 amino acids. CDR3 amino acids: CASSRGQGAGNEQFF. DNA of the CDR3: TGCGCCAGCAGCCGGGGACAGGGGGCTGGGAATGAGCAGTTCTTC. The entire variable domain, with the rest obtained from reference TRBV5-1 and TRBJ2-1, is as follows: KAGVTQTPRYLIKTRGQQVTLSCSPISGHRSVSWYQQTPGQGLQFLFEYFSETQRNKGNFPGRFSGRQFSNSRSEMNVSTLELGDSALYLCASSRGQGAGNEQFFGPGTRLTVL.

The chain couples TRBV30 to TRBJ1-1; a possible D gene is TRBD1 (6 bases). From germline, CDR1 is GTSNPN and CDR2 SVGIG (reference sequence). The CDR3 is made up of 14 amino acids. Trimming removed 4 bases at V and 4 bases at J, with 16 bases between. The CDR3 is CAWTIGGWATEAFF. DNA for the CDR3: TGTGCCTGGACAATAGGGGGTTGGGCCACTGAAGCTTTCTTT.